These 14 T cell receptor beta chains were all obtained from the same sample, sequenced in a study of T cell repertoires in cytomegalovirus infection. MiXCR, applied by TCRdb to the reads, yields one record per CDR3 protein. This table holds some 150,000 distinct CDR3 sequences, about 6.5% found once. Sample: PBMCs. Receptors were obtained from a human donor in good health (CMV status not recorded). Some clones in this sample may be carry-over from other donors' samples.

In its sample, this clonotype was seen many times. The chain couples TRBV10-3 to TRBJ1-4, with D possibly TRBD1 on 5 matching bases. V lost 0 bases and J 4 bases, leaving 12 bases between the germline ends. The germline V gene has CDR1 ENHRY and CDR2 SYGVKD. The CDR3 has 16 residues. CDR3 amino acids: CAISESRQKYNEKLFF. The CDR3 coding sequence is TGTGCCATCAGTGAGTCGCGACAGAAGTATAATGAAAAACTGTTTTTT.

A few counts support this clonotype. This chain uses TRBV5-4 with TRBJ1-1; D might be TRBD1 (5 bases). This CDR3 is 14 amino acids long. V was clipped by 0 bases and J by 4 bases, with 10 bases between them. The V gene's germline CDR1 is SGHNT and CDR2 YYREEE (reference sequence). This CDR3 reads CASSLGGRPTEAFF. CDR3 bases: TGTGCCAGCAGCTTGGGGGGACGACCCACTGAAGCTTTCTTT. Variable domain in full (rest from reference TRBV5-4 and TRBJ1-1): ETGVTQSPTHLIKTRGQQVTLRCSSQSGHNTVSWYQQALGQGPQFIFQYYREEENGRGNFPPRFSGLQFPNYSSELNVNALELDDSALYLCASSLGGRPTEAFFGQGTRLTVV.

The V call is TRBV29-1, the J call TRBJ2-2, with D unclear. The CDR3 extends over 13 amino acids. V dropped 6 bases and J dropped 1 base, with 9 bases sitting between them. The germline gives CDR1 SQVTM, CDR2 ANQGSEA. The CDR3 DNA is TGCAGCGTAATCGCGGAGAACACCGGGGAGCTGTTTTTT. Translated, it gives CSVIAENTGELFF.

This clonotype was counted ten times or more. This sequence joins TRBV7-2 and TRBJ2-3; D unclear. Trimming left V 8 bases short and J 2 bases short, with 14 bases between. The CDR3 contains 14 residues. Germline CDR1 is SGHTA and CDR2 is FQGNSA. The CDR3 reads CASHSGFNTDTQYF. The CDR3 DNA reads TGTGCCAGCCACTCCGGGTTTAACACAGATACGCAGTATTTT.

In this sample, this clonotype turned up many times. J is TRBJ2-5 and V is TRBV7-2, with 11 bases lining up with TRBD2. The germline V gene encodes CDR1 SGHTA and CDR2 FQGNSA. CDR3 length: 12 amino acids. J was trimmed by 5 bases and V by 11 bases; bases with no gene match: 4. The CDR3 reads CAARTSGETQYF. CDR3 DNA: TGTGCCGCAAGGACTAGCGGGGAGACCCAGTACTTC.

This clonotype has ten or more counts. The gene calls are TRBV20-1 and TRBJ2-3; D remains unclear. The V gene lost 3 bases and the J gene lost 3 bases, with 13 bases spanning the gap. The CDR3 is 14 residues long. Germline assignment: CDR1 DFQATT and CDR2 SNEGSKA (reference sequence). The CDR3 loop is CSASWWEMTDTQYF. CDR3 in DNA: TGCAGTGCTAGTTGGTGGGAAATGACAGATACGCAGTATTTT.

This clonotype was seen many times. The chain couples TRBV2 to TRBJ1-5; no clear D. V was pared by 5 bases and J by 3 bases, with 11 bases between. The CDR3 consists of 14 residues. Germline CDR1 and CDR2: SNHLY and FYNNEI. DNA for the CDR3: TGTGCCAGCAGTTTTCTGGGTAACAATCAGCCCCAGCATTTT. Its translation: CASSFLGNNQPQHF.

This clonotype was picked up many times. V is TRBV15 and J is TRBJ2-1; TRBD2 matches at 13 bases. V lost 6 bases and J lost 13; bases outside the gene matches: 15. The CDR3 runs 16 residues. Germline values: CDR1 LNHNV, CDR2 YYDKDF (reference sequence). The CDR3 region has the DNA TGTGCCACCAGTACCCGGGACACCGGGACTAGCGGGATCCAGTTCTTC. Protein: CATSTRDTGTSGIQFF.

This clonotype turned up a few times. The V call is TRBV12-5, the J call TRBJ1-5; D remains ambiguous. The CDR3 extends over 15 amino acids. V lost 6 bases, J lost 3 bases, and 15 bases lay in between. Germline loops: CDR1 LGHNT, CDR2 FRNRAP. This CDR3 is CASGTGLEVNQPQHF. CDR3 bases: TGTGCTAGTGGCACCGGACTCGAGGTCAATCAGCCCCAGCATTTT.

This clonotype was seen a handful of times. The CDR3 ends on some other residue instead of the conserved phenylalanine or tryptophan, so this is likely a read error. It is unclear where the CDR3 begins or ends on the DNA, so no DNA is shown, and the CDR3 is as TCRdb lists it. The chain recombines TRBV20-1 with TRBJ2-7; TRBD1 is taken as the D call from the table, unchecked against the DNA. The CDR3 extends over 11 residues, inclusive of both ends. CDR1 is DFQATT, CDR2 SNEGSKA, per germline (reference sequence). CDR3 amino acids: CSAFQGAVGGS.

This clonotype was seen repeatedly, ten times or more. The chain links TRBV7-8 to TRBJ2-2; 9 nucleotides align to TRBD1. Per germline, CDR1 SGHVS and CDR2 FQNEAQ. This CDR3 contains 19 residues. The V segment lost 8 bases and the J segment 6 bases; nucleotides outside the gene matches: 22. CDR3 sequence reads: CASGRQSPGTGWDSGELFF. The CDR3 bases are TGTGCCAGCGGCAGACAATCCCCAGGGACAGGGTGGGATTCCGGGGAGCTGTTTTTT.

In this sample, this clonotype turned up many times. This chain connects TRBV11-2 to TRBJ2-5; D uncertain. This CDR3 is built from 13 residues. V was pared by 5 bases and J by 5 bases, with 12 bases between. CDR1 and CDR2 from the germline V gene are SGHAT and FQNNGV. CDR3 in DNA: TGTGCCAGCAGCATCTGGGAAAGGGAGACCCAGTACTTC. Encoded protein: CASSIWERETQYF.

Written as DNA, the CDR3 is TGTGCCAGCAGTGGTGCCTTCGGGCCGGATACGCAGTATTTT. It codes for CASSGAFGPDTQYF. The chain uses TRBV2 and TRBJ2-3, with no clear D. The CDR3 covers 14 residues. CDR1 and CDR2 (germline): SNHLY, FYNNEI. V lost 4 bases to trimming and J lost 6 bases, with 14 bases between them.

The chain has TRBV28 and TRBJ1-5; perhaps TRBD1 as D (6 bases). Trimming cost V 4 bases and J 3 bases, with 19 bases left between them. Germline CDR1 reads MDHEN; CDR2 reads SYDVKM. The CDR3 totals 17 residues. Written as DNA, the CDR3 is TGTGCCAGCAGTTCCGGGGGACACAGAGTGTCCAATCAGCCCCAGCATTTT. This codes for CASSSGGHRVSNQPQHF.